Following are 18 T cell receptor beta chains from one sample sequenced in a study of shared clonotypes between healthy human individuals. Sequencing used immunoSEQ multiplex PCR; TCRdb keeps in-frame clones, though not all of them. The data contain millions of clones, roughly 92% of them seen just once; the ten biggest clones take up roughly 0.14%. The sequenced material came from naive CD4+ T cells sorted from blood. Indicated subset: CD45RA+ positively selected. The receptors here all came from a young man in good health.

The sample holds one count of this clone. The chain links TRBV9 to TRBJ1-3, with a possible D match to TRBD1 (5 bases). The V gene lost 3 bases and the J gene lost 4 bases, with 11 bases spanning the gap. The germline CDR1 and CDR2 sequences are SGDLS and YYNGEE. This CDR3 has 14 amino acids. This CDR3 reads CASSERGLGNTIYF. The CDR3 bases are TGTGCCAGCAGCGAACGGGGCCTCGGAAACACCATATATTTT.

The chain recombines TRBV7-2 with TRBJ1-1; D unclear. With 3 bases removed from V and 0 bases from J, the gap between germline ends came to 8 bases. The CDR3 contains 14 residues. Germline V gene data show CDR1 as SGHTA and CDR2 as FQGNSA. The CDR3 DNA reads TGTGCCAGCAGCTTCGGGAGGGTGAACACTGAAGCTTTCTTT. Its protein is CASSFGRVNTEAFF.

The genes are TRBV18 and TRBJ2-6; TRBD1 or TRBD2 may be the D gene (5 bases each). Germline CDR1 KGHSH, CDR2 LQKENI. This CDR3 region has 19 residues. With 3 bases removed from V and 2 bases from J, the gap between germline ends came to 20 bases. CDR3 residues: CASSPRNVGDGPGANVLTF. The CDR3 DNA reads TGTGCCAGCTCACCCAGAAATGTGGGGGATGGACCTGGGGCCAACGTCCTGACTTTC.

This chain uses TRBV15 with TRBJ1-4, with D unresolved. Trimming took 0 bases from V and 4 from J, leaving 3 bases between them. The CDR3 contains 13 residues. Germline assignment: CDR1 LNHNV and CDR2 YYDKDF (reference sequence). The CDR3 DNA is TGTGCCACCAGCAGAGATTTTAATGAAAAACTGTTTTTT. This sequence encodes CATSRDFNEKLFF.

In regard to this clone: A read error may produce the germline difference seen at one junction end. The CDR3 sequence is CANSLVRNEQFF. The CDR3 DNA sequence: TGCGCCAACAGCTTGGTGAGGAATGAGCAGTTCTTC. The chain links TRBV5-1 to TRBJ2-1; D call uncertain. Germline assignment: CDR1 SGHRS and CDR2 YFSETQ. This CDR3 comprises 12 residues.

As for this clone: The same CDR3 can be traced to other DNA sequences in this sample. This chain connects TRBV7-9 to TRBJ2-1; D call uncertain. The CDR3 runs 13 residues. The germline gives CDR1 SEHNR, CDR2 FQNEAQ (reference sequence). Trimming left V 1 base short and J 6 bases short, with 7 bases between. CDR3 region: CASSLGAGNEQFF. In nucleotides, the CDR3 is TGTGCCAGCAGCTTAGGGGCAGGCAATGAGCAGTTCTTC.

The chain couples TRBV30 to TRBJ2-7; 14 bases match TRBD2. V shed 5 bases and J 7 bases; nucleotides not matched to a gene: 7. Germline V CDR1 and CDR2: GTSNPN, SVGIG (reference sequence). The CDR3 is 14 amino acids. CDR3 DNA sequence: TGTGCCTGGGAGCCGGGACTAGCGGGGGTTGAGCAGTACTTC. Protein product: CAWEPGLAGVEQYF.

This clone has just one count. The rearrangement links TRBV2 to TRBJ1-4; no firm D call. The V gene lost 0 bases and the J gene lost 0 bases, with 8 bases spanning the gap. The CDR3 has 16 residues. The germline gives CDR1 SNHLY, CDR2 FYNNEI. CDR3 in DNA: TGTGCCAGCAGTGAAGCGCTATCCGCAACTAATGAAAAACTGTTTTTT. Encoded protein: CASSEALSATNEKLFF. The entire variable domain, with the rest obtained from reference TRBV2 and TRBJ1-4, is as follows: EPEVTQTPSHQVTQMGQEVILRCVPISNHLYFYWYRQILGQKVEFLVSFYNNEISEKSEIFDDQFSVERPDGSNFTLKIRSTKLEDSAMYFCASSEALSATNEKLFFGSGTQLSVL.

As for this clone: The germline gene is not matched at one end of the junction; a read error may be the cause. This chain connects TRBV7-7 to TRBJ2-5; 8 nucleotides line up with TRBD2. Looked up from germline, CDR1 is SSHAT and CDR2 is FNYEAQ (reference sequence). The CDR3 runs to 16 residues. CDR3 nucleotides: TGTGCTAGCAGCCCGTTTGCGGGGGGTTCCCAAGAGACCCAGTACTTC. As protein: CASSPFAGGSQETQYF.

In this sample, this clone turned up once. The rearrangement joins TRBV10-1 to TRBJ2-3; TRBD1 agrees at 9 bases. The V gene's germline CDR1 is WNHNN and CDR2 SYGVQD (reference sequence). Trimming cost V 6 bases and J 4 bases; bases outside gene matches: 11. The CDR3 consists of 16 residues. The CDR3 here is CASSLGPGQGADTQYF. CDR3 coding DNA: TGCGCCAGCAGCCTCGGTCCGGGACAGGGAGCAGATACGCAGTATTTT.

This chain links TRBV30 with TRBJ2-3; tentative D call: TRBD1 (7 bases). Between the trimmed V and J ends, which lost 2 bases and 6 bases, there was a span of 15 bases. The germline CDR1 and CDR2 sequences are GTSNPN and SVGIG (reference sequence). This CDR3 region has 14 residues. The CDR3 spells CAWSPQGGMDTQYF. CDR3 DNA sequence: TGTGCCTGGAGTCCCCAGGGGGGCATGGATACGCAGTATTTT.

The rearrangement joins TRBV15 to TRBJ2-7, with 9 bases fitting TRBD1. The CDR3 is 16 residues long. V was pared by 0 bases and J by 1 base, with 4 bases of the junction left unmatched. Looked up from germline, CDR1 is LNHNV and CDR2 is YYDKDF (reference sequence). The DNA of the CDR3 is TGTGCCACCAGCAGAGAGGGGACAGGGTTATCCTACGAGCAGTACTTC. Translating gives CATSREGTGLSYEQYF.

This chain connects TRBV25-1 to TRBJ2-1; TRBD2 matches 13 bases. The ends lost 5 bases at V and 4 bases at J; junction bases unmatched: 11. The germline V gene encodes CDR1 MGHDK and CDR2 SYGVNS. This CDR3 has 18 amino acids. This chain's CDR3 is CASSKTSGGKGAYNEQFF. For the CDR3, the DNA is TGTGCCAGCAGTAAGACTAGCGGGGGGAAGGGGGCATACAATGAGCAGTTCTTC.

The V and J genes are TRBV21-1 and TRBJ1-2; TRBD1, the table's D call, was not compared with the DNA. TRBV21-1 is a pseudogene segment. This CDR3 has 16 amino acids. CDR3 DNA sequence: TGTGCCAGCAGCAAAGCGCGGTACAGGGGCCTCTATGGCTACACCTTC. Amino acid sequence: CASSKARYRGLYGYTF.

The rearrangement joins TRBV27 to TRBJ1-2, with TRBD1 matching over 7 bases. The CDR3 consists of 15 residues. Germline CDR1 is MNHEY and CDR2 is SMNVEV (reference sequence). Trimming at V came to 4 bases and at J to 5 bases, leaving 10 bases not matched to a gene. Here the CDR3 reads CASSYGGGGSYGYTF. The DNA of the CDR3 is TGTGCCAGCAGTTATGGTGGAGGGGGCTCTTATGGCTACACCTTC.

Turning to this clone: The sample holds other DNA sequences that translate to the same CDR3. This chain's CDR3 is CASRGNNSPLHF. The CDR3 nucleotides read TGTGCCAGTAGGGGCAATAATTCACCCCTCCACTTT. The chain links TRBV6-5 to TRBJ1-6; D perhaps matches TRBD1 (5 bases). Germline V gene lookup returns CDR1 MNHEY and CDR2 SVGAGI. V gave up 9 bases and J gave up 5 bases, with 8 bases separating them. CDR3 length: 12 amino acids.

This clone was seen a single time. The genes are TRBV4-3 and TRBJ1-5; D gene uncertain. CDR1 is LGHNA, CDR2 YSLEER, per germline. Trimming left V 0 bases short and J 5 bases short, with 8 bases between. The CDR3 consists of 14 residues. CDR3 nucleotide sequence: TGCGCCAGCAGCCAAGATCTGGCTCATCAGCCCCAGCATTTT. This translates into CASSQDLAHQPQHF.

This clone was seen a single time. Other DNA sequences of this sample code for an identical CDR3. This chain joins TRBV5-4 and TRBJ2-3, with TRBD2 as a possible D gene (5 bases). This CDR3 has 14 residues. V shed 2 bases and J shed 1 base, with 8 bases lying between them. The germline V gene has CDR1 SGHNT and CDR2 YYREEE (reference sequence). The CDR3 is CASSLGRGTDTQYF. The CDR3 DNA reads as TGTGCCAGCAGCTTAGGGAGAGGCACAGATACGCAGTATTTT.